This T cell receptor (beta chain) was captured in a study of blood T cells in healthy people across ages. Germline CDR1 DFQATT, CDR2 SNEGSKA (reference sequence). V lost 4 bases and J 5 bases, leaving 27 bases between the germline ends. The CDR3 runs 17 residues. Combining a sample-barcoded 5' primer with a J-beta primer mix, a second PCR ran for 7 to 11 cycles. From the 5' RACE reads, TCRdb called clonotypes with MiXCR, one entry per CDR3 protein. The table lists around 780,000 distinct CDR3 sequences, roughly 24% of them singletons. These data also formed part of another study, on T cells of mothers and their children.

The chain joins TRBV20-1 to TRBJ2-7; no firm D call. The sequence was obtained from a boy younger than 18 in good health. Sample: blood. The CDR3, as DNA: TGCAGTGCTACGAATCTCGAGGCCCTCCTAAAGAGGAACGAGCAGTACTTC. This codes for CSATNLEALLKRNEQYF.